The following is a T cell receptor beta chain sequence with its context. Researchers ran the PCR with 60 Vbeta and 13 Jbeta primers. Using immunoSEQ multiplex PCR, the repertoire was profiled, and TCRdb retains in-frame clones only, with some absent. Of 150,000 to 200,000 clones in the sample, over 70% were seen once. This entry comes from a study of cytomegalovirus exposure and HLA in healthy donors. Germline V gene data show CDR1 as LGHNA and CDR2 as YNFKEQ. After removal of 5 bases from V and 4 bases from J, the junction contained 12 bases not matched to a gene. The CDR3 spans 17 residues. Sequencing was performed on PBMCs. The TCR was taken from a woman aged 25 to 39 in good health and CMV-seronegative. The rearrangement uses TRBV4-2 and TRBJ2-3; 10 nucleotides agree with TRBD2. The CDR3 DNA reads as TGTGCCAGCAGCAAAACAGGCGGGACTAGCGTTGCAGATACGCAGTATTTT. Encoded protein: CASSKTGGTSVADTQYF.